This T cell receptor (beta chain) was observed in a study of T cell changes during pregnancy in multiple sclerosis. Germline V gene sequence: CDR1 LNHDA, CDR2 SQIVND (reference sequence). The CDR3 spans 15 residues. J lost 1 base, V lost 3 bases, and 5 bases had no gene match. Clones were read by immunoSEQ multiplex PCR, and TCRdb kept only the in-frame ones, dropping some. Of fewer than 25,000 clones detected, about 89% appear once; the ten largest clones hold approximately 0.71%. The sequencing here drew on CD4+ T cells from peripheral blood mononuclear cells, taken in the third trimester of pregnancy. The genes are TRBV19 and TRBJ1-1; TRBD1 matches at 7 bases. This TCR was sampled from a female donor in good health, enrolled as a control in a pregnancy study. CDR3 sequence (DNA): TGTGCCAGTAGTATGGCGGGACAGCCGAACACTGAAGCTTTCTTT. Residues: CASSMAGQPNTEAFF.